Presented here are 26 T cell receptor beta chains from one specimen sequenced in a study of T cell changes during pregnancy in multiple sclerosis. The protocol was immunoSEQ multiplex PCR, while the TCRdb copy is restricted to in-frame clones and leaves out a portion. The sample records around 74,000 clones, about nine tenths being singletons. The material was peripheral blood, obtained before pregnancy. Receptors originate from a female donor with multiple sclerosis, enrolled in a pregnancy study.

This chain connects TRBV18 to TRBJ2-2; 9 bases are a match to TRBD1. Germline V gene lookup returns CDR1 KGHSH and CDR2 LQKENI. The CDR3 runs 16 residues. Trimming took 3 bases from V and 6 from J; bases not matched to a gene: 8. As DNA, the CDR3 is TGTGCCAGCTCACCGCAGGGACAGGGTGTCGCCGGGGAGCTGTTTTTT. This sequence encodes CASSPQGQGVAGELFF.

The chain employs TRBV19 and TRBJ2-2; the D gene is possibly TRBD2 (6 bases). V was cut by 7 bases and J by 3 bases, with 12 bases left in between. Germline V gene data show CDR1 as LNHDA and CDR2 as SQIVND (reference sequence). This CDR3 has 14 amino acids. CDR3 loop: CASKGGADTGELFF. CDR3 sequence (DNA): TGTGCCAGTAAAGGCGGGGCTGACACCGGGGAGCTGTTTTTT.

The gene calls are TRBV7-6 and TRBJ1-3; TRBD1 matches at 9 bases. The V gene's germline CDR1 is SGHVS and CDR2 FNYEAQ. The CDR3 length is 18 residues. After removal of 2 bases from V and 2 bases from J, the junction contained 10 bases not matched to a gene. The CDR3 loop is CASSLRDRALLTGNTIYF. In nucleotides, the CDR3 is TGTGCCAGCAGCTTAAGGGACAGGGCCCTTCTCACTGGAAACACCATATATTTT.

This chain links TRBV6-1 with TRBJ1-4; 7 bases match TRBD1. CDR1 is MNHNS and CDR2 is SASEGT in the germline V gene. The CDR3 spans 15 residues. V was pared by 4 bases and J by 4 bases, with 6 bases of the junction left unmatched. CDR3 in amino acids: CASSGRQGVNEKLFF. The CDR3 bases are TGTGCCAGCAGTGGGCGACAGGGAGTTAATGAAAAACTGTTTTTT.

This chain uses TRBV27 with TRBJ2-1; D remains unclear. Germline CDR1 MNHEY, CDR2 SMNVEV (reference sequence). This CDR3 region has 14 residues. The germline V and J ends were trimmed by 3 bases and 3 bases, with 9 bases remaining between them. The chain's CDR3 is CASSFGSGYNEQFF. The CDR3 bases are TGTGCCAGCAGTTTTGGATCGGGCTACAATGAGCAGTTCTTC.

The chain couples TRBV28 to TRBJ1-2; D ambiguous. CDR3 size: 13 residues. Trimming pared 3 bases from V and 8 bases from J, leaving 13 bases between. The V gene's germline CDR1 is MDHEN and CDR2 SYDVKM. This CDR3 is CASSLWPQRGYTF. The CDR3 bases are TGTGCCAGCAGTTTGTGGCCCCAGCGGGGCTACACCTTC.

This sequence joins TRBV27 and TRBJ2-3, with D perhaps matching TRBD1 (6 bases). This CDR3 is 14 amino acids long. V was shortened by 5 bases and J by 3 bases, with 12 bases between the two germline ends. CDR1 and CDR2 (germline): MNHEY, SMNVEV (reference sequence). The chain's CDR3 is CASSDRGGTDTQYF. CDR3 bases: TGTGCCAGCAGTGACAGAGGGGGAACAGATACGCAGTATTTT.

In this sample, this clone turned up once. V and J are TRBV29-1 and TRBJ2-1; D not resolved. Trimming took 8 bases from V and 0 from J, leaving 8 bases between them. The germline gives CDR1 SQVTM, CDR2 ANQGSEA. The CDR3 runs to 12 residues. CDR3 protein: CSITSSYNEQFF. The CDR3 nucleotides are TGCAGCATCACCAGCTCCTACAATGAGCAGTTCTTC.

This chain links TRBV2 with TRBJ1-5, with TRBD1 matching over 9 bases. Germline lookup yields CDR1 SNHLY and CDR2 FYNNEI. V shed 5 bases and J 6 bases; nucleotides not matched to a gene: 8. There are 15 residues in the CDR3. The CDR3 DNA sequence: TGTGCCAGCAGTACAGACAGGGGGTCGGGTCAGCCCCAGCATTTT. Amino acid sequence: CASSTDRGSGQPQHF.

The chain links TRBV13 to TRBJ2-3; tentatively, D is TRBD1 (6 bases). CDR1 and CDR2 from the germline V gene are PRHDT and FYEKMQ (reference sequence). V gave up 3 bases and J gave up 1 base, with 8 bases separating them. The CDR3 consists of 14 residues. CDR3 protein: CASSFGGGTDTQYF. CDR3 DNA: TGTGCCAGCAGCTTTGGGGGCGGCACAGATACGCAGTATTTT.

This chain links TRBV11-2 with TRBJ2-1, with 7 positions matching TRBD2. V lost 3 bases to trimming and J lost 5 bases; unmatched junction nucleotides: 4. The CDR3 is 14 residues long. Germline V gene data show CDR1 as SGHAT and CDR2 as FQNNGV. Here the CDR3 DNA reads TGTGCCAGCAGCTTTTCTAGCGGCAACAATGAGCAGTTCTTC. This codes for CASSFSSGNNEQFF.

The chain has TRBV18 and TRBJ2-7; 10 positions match TRBD1. Germline assignment: CDR1 KGHSH and CDR2 LQKENI. The CDR3 is 18 amino acids. V gave up 1 base and J gave up 0 bases; unmatched junction bases: 9. The CDR3, as DNA: TGTGCCAGCTCACCACAAGTTCCGGGACAGGGGTCCTCCTACGAGCAGTACTTC. This translates into CASSPQVPGQGSSYEQYF.

The J gene is TRBJ2-2, the V gene TRBV30; tentative D call: TRBD2 (5 bases). V lost 2 bases, J lost 12 bases, and 10 bases lay in between. The CDR3 has 11 residues. CDR1 and CDR2 from the germline V gene are GTSNPN and SVGIG (reference sequence). Here the CDR3 reads CAWSLTGKLFF. The CDR3 DNA sequence: TGTGCCTGGAGTCTAACGGGGAAGCTGTTTTTT. Combining the CDR3 with reference TRBV30 and TRBJ2-2 gives the whole variable domain SQTIHQWPATLVQPVGSPLSLECTVEGTSNPNLYWYRQAAGRGLQLLFYSVGIGQISSEVPQNLSASRPQDRQFILSSKKLLLSDSGFYLCAWSLTGKLFFGEGSRLTVL.

V is TRBV30 and J is TRBJ1-1, with TRBD1 as a possible D gene (5 bases). The CDR3 loop spans 13 amino acids. V lost 5 bases and J lost 10, with 20 bases in between. Germline values: CDR1 GTSNPN, CDR2 SVGIG (reference sequence). The CDR3 loop is CAWGQGLQGGAFF. For the CDR3, the DNA is TGTGCCTGGGGCCAGGGTCTCCAAGGCGGAGCTTTCTTT.

CDR3 nucleotide sequence: TGTGCCAGCAGCTTGTCCGCGGGGGGGAAGGGCGGGGAGCTGTTTTTT. This sequence encodes CASSLSAGGKGGELFF. The rearrangement uses TRBV7-2 and TRBJ2-2; 9 bases map to TRBD2. Germline values: CDR1 SGHTA, CDR2 FQGNSA. Trimming removed 3 bases from V and 7 bases from J; junction bases left unmatched: 9. The CDR3 sequence is 16 residues long.

The chain uses TRBV29-1 and TRBJ1-2, with 8 bases that match TRBD1. Looked up from germline, CDR1 is SQVTM and CDR2 is ANQGSEA. Unmatched junction bases numbered 11, after V lost 7 bases and J lost 7 bases. CDR3 size: 13 residues. CDR3 amino acids: CSGGQAGTTGYTF. In DNA, the CDR3 is TGCAGCGGGGGACAGGCCGGCACTACTGGCTACACCTTC.

The V call is TRBV5-1, the J call TRBJ1-1, with D hard to call. CDR3 length equals 15 residues. Trimming removed 2 bases from V and 2 bases from J, with 13 bases in between. CDR1 and CDR2 (germline): SGHRS, YFSETQ. The CDR3 DNA reads as TGCGCCAGCAGCTTTGGAGGCCCACCAAACACTGAAGCTTTCTTT. Its translation: CASSFGGPPNTEAFF.

This rearrangement joins TRBV2 to TRBJ2-1; 7 bases map to TRBD2. This CDR3 comprises 15 residues. V lost 7 bases to trimming and J lost 9 bases; unmatched junction nucleotides: 15. Per the germline V gene, CDR1 is SNHLY and CDR2 is FYNNEI. The chain's CDR3 is CASISVGGVASEQFF. CDR3 nucleotides: TGTGCCAGCATATCTGTTGGGGGGGTTGCGTCTGAGCAGTTCTTC.

The chain is built from TRBV6-1 and TRBJ2-7; 9 bases line up with TRBD2. CDR1 is MNHNS, CDR2 SASEGT, per germline. The V and J ends lost 7 bases and 0 bases, in that order; junction bases with no gene match: 7. The CDR3 consists of 15 residues. The CDR3, as DNA: TGTGCCAGCAACCGCCTAGCGGGGAGCTCCTACGAGCAGTACTTC. Translated, it gives CASNRLAGSSYEQYF.

The chain couples TRBV18 to TRBJ2-3; 10 nucleotides align to TRBD1. This CDR3 has 16 residues. In germline, CDR1 is KGHSH, CDR2 LQKENI. V lost 0 bases to trimming and J lost 1 base; unmatched junction nucleotides: 1. This CDR3 is CASSPPGTGGTDTQYF. CDR3 bases: TGTGCCAGCTCACCACCCGGGACAGGGGGCACAGATACGCAGTATTTT.

The V call is TRBV9, the J call TRBJ2-7; 9 bases fit TRBD1. J lost 6 bases, V lost 0 bases, and 4 bases had no gene match. Per the germline V gene, CDR1 is SGDLS and CDR2 is YYNGEE. The CDR3 totals 14 residues. CDR3 coding DNA: TGTGCCAGCAGCGTAGCGGGGACAGGGTCCGAGCAGTACTTC. Protein product: CASSVAGTGSEQYF.

This clone was found a few times. The V gene is TRBV2, the J gene TRBJ2-7; 9 bases match TRBD1. The CDR3 is made up of 14 amino acids. From germline, CDR1 is SNHLY and CDR2 FYNNEI. V lost 4 bases and J lost 3; bases outside the gene matches: 4. The CDR3 loop is CASSAGTGSYEQYF. The CDR3 DNA is TGTGCCAGCAGTGCCGGGACAGGGAGCTACGAGCAGTACTTC.

The chain is built from TRBV19 and TRBJ1-1; D remains unclear. With 4 bases removed from V and 0 bases from J, the gap between germline ends came to 12 bases. The germline CDR1 and CDR2 sequences are LNHDA and SQIVND (reference sequence). The CDR3 covers 15 residues. CDR3 amino acids: CASSNQWALNTEAFF. CDR3 nucleotides: TGTGCCAGTAGTAATCAGTGGGCGTTGAACACTGAAGCTTTCTTT.

This clone was found once. The V and J genes are TRBV7-3 and TRBJ2-1; TRBD2 aligns across 10 bases. The length of the CDR3 is 15 residues. Germline V CDR1 and CDR2: SGHTA, FQGTGA. J gave up 7 bases and V 5 bases, and 8 bases lay outside the gene matches. The chain's CDR3 is CASSPVAGGWNEQFF. The DNA for the CDR3 is TGTGCCAGCAGCCCCGTAGCGGGGGGATGGAATGAGCAGTTCTTC.

V and J are TRBV6-5 and TRBJ2-1; TRBD2 agrees at 11 bases. CDR1 and CDR2 from the germline V gene are MNHEY and SVGAGI. The CDR3 has 14 amino acids. V lost 2 bases and J lost 9; bases outside the gene matches: 3. DNA of the CDR3: TGTGCCAGCAGTTACACCCTAGCGGGAGGTGAGCAGTTCTTC. This encodes CASSYTLAGGEQFF.

V and J are TRBV12-5 and TRBJ1-1, with D possibly matching TRBD1 (5 bases). Germline lookup yields CDR1 LGHNT and CDR2 FRNRAP. The CDR3 totals 15 residues. Trimming cost V 2 bases and J 2 bases, with 12 bases left between them. CDR3 sequence reads: CASGLPIGVNTEAFF. As DNA, the CDR3 is TGTGCTAGTGGTTTGCCGATAGGGGTTAACACTGAAGCTTTCTTT. Full variable domain (remainder filled in from reference TRBV12-5 and TRBJ1-1): DARVTQTPRHKVTEMGQEVTMRCQPILGHNTVFWYRQTMMQGLELLAYFRNRAPLDDSGMPKDRFSAEMPDATLATLKIQPSEPRDSAVYFCASGLPIGVNTEAFFGQGTRLTVV.